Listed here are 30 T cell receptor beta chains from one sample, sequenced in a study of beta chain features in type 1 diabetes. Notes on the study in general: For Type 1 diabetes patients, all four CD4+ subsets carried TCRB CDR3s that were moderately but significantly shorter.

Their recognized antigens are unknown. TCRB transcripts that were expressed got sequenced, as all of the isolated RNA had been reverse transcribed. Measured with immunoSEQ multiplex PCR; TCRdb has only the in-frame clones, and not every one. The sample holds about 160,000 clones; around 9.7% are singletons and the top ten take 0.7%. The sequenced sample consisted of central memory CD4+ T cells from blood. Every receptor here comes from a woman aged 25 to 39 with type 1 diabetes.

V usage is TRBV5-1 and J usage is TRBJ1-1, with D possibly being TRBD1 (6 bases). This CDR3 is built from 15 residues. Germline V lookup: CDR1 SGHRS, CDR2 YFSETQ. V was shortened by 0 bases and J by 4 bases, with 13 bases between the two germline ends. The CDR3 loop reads CASSLVPGAGTEAFF. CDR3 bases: TGCGCCAGCAGCTTGGTTCCAGGGGCGGGCACTGAAGCTTTCTTT.

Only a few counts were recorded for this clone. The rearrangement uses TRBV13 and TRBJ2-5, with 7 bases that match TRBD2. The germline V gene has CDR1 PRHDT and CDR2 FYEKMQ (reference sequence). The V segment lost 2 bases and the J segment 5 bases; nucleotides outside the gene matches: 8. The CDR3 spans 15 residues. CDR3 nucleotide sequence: TGTGCCAGCAGCTTAAGGGCGGGAGCGTCTGAGACCCAGTACTTC. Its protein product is CASSLRAGASETQYF.

CDR3 DNA: TGCGCCAGCAGTCAATCACTAGCGGGGATCAAAAACATTCAGTACTTC. Translation gives CASSQSLAGIKNIQYF. The rearrangement joins TRBV23-1 to TRBJ2-4; 10 bases match TRBD2. TRBV23-1 is treated as an ORF (open reading frame) with a function not yet certain. The CDR3 loop spans 16 amino acids. V gave up 0 bases and J gave up 3 bases; unmatched junction bases: 2.

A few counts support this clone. The CDR3 loop reads CASSFLTSGADPEDEQYF. The CDR3 DNA reads as TGTGCCAGCAGCTTCTTGACTAGCGGGGCCGACCCCGAAGACGAGCAGTACTTC. The chain links TRBV5-6 to TRBJ2-7; 11 nucleotides line up with TRBD2. Losses at the gene ends were 2 bases for V and 5 bases for J; bases not matched to a gene: 15. Per the germline V gene, CDR1 is SGHDT and CDR2 is YYEEEE. The CDR3 spans 18 residues.

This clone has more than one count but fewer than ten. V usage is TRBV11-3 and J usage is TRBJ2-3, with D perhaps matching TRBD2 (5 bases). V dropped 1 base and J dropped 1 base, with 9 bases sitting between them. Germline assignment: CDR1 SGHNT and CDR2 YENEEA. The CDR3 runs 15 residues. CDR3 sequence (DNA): TGTGCCAGCAGCTTAGGGACCGGGGGCACAGATACGCAGTATTTT. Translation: CASSLGTGGTDTQYF.

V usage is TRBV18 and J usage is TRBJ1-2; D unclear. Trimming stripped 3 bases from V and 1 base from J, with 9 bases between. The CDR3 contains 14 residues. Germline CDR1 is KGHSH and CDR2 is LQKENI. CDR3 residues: CASSPGGLNYGYTF. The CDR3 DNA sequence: TGTGCCAGCTCACCTGGCGGGCTTAACTATGGCTACACCTTC.

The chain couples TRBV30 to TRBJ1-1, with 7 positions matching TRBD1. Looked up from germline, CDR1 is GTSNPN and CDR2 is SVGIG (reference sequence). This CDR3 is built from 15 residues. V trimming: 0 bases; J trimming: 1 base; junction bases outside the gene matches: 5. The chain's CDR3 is CAWSVTGARNTEAFF. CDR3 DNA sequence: TGTGCCTGGAGTGTAACAGGGGCAAGGAACACTGAAGCTTTCTTT.

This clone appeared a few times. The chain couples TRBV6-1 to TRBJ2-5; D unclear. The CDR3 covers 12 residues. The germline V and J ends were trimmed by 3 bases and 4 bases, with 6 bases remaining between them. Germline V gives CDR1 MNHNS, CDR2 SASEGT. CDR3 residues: CASSERGETQYF. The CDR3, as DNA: TGTGCCAGCAGTGAGAGAGGAGAGACCCAGTACTTC.

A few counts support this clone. The chain's CDR3 is CAWSRAGDEQYF. Here the CDR3 DNA reads TGTGCCTGGAGTAGAGCGGGAGACGAGCAGTACTTC. This chain connects TRBV30 to TRBJ2-5, with 8 bases aligning to TRBD2. The end of the DNA is better explained by TRBJ2-7, so the J call may be wrong. The CDR3 sequence is 12 residues long. Germline CDR1 GTSNPN, CDR2 SVGIG (reference sequence).

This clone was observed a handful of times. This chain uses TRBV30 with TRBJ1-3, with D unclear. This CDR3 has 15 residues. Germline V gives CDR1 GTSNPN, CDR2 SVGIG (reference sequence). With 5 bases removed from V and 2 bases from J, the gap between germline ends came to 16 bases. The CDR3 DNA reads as TGTGCCTGGCGTTCACTAGAGGGAACTGGAAACACCATATATTTT. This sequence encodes CAWRSLEGTGNTIYF.

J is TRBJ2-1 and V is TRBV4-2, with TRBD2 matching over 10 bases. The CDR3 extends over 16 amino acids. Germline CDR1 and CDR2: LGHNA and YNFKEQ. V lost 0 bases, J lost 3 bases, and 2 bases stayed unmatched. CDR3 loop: CASSQEPSGSYNEQFF. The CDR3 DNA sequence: TGTGCCAGCAGCCAAGAGCCTAGCGGGAGCTACAATGAGCAGTTCTTC.

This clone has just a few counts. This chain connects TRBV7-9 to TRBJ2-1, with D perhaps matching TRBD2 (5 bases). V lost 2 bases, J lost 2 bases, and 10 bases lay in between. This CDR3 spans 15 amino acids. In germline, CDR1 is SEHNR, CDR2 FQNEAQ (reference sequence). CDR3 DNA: TGTGCCAGCAGCTTATGGGCGGGCCCCTACAATGAGCAGTTCTTC. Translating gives CASSLWAGPYNEQFF.

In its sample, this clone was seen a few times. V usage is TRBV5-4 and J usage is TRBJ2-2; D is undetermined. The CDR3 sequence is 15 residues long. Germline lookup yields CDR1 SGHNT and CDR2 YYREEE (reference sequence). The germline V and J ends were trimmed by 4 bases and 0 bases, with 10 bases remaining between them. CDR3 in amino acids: CASSPDTTNTGELFF. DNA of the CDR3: TGTGCCAGCAGCCCAGATACTACGAACACCGGGGAGCTGTTTTTT.

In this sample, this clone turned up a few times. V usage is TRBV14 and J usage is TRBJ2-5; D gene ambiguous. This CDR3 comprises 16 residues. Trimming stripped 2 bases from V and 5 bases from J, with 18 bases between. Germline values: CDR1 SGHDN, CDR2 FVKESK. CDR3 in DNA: TGTGCCAGCAGCCAAAAGAGGCGCCTAGTACGGGAGACCCAGTACTTC. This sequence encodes CASSQKRRLVRETQYF.

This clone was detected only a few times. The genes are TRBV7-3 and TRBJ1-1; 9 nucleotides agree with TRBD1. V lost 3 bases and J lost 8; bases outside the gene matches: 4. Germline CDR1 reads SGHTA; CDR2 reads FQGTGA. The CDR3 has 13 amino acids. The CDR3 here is CASSFSDRGEAFF. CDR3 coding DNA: TGTGCCAGCAGCTTCTCCGACAGGGGGGAAGCTTTCTTT.

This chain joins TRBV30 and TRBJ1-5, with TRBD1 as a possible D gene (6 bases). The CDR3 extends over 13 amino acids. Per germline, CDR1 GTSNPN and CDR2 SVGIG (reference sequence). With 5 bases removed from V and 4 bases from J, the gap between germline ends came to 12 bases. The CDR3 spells CAWSRGENQPQHF. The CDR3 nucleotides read TGTGCCTGGTCCAGGGGTGAAAATCAGCCCCAGCATTTT.

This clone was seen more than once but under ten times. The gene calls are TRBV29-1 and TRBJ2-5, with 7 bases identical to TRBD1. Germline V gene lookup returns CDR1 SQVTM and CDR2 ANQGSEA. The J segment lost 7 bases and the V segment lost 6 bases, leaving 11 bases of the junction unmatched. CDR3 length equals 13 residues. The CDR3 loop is CSVPLQGPPTQYF. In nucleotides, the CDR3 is TGCAGCGTCCCCCTACAGGGGCCGCCGACCCAGTACTTC.

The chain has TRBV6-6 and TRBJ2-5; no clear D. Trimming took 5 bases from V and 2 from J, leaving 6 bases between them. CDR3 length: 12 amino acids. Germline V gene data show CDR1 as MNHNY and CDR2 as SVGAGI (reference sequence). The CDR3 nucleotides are TGTGCCAGCAGTGTAGTTCAAGAGACCCAGTACTTC. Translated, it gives CASSVVQETQYF.

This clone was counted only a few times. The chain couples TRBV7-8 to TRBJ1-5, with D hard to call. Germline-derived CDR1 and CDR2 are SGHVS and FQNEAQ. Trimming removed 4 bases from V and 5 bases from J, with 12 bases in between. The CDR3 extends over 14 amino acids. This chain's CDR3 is CASSSPGVDQPQHF. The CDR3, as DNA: TGTGCCAGCAGCTCCCCGGGAGTTGATCAGCCCCAGCATTTT.

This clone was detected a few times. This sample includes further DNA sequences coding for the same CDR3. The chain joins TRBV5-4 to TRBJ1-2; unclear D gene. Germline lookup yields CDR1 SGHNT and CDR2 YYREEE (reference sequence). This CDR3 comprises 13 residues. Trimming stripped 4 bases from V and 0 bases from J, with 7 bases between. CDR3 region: CASSRDTNYGYTF. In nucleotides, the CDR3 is TGTGCCAGCAGCCGAGATACTAACTATGGCTACACCTTC.

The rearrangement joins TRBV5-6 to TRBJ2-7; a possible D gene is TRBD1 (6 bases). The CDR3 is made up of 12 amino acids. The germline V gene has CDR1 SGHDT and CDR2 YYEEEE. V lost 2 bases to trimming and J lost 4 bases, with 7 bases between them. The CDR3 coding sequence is TGTGCCAGCAGCTTCCAGGGGTACGAGCAGTACTTC. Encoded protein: CASSFQGYEQYF.

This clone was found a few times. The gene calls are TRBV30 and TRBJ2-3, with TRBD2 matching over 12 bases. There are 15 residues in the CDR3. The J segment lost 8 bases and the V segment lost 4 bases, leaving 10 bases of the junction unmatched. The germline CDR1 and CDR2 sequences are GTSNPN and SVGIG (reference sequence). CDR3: CAWTRTSGVHGTQYF. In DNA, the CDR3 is TGTGCCTGGACCCGGACTAGCGGGGTGCACGGTACGCAGTATTTT.

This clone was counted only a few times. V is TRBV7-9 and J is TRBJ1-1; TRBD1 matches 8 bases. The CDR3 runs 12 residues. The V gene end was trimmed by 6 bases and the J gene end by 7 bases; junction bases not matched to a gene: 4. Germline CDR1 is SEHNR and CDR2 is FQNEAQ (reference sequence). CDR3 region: CASSLDRGEAFF. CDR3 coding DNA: TGTGCCAGCAGTCTCGACAGGGGTGAAGCTTTCTTT.

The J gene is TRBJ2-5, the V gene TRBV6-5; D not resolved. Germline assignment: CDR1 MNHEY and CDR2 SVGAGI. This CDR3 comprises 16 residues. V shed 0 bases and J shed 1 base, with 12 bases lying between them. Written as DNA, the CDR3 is TGTGCCAGCAGTTACTCACTTACTACTGCCCAAGAGACCCAGTACTTC. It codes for CASSYSLTTAQETQYF.

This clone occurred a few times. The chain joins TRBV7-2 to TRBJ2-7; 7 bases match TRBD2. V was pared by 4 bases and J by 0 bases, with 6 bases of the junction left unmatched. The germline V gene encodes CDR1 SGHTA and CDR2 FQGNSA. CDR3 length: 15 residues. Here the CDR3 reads CASSSSLAASYEQYF. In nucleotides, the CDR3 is TGTGCCAGCAGCTCCAGTCTAGCGGCCTCCTACGAGCAGTACTTC.

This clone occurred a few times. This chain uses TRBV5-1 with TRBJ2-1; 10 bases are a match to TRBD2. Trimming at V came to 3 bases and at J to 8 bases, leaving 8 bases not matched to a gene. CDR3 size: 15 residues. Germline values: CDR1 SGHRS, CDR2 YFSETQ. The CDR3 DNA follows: TGCGCCAGCAGCTCCGGGACTAGCGAGGCCGATGAGCAGTTCTTC. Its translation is CASSSGTSEADEQFF.

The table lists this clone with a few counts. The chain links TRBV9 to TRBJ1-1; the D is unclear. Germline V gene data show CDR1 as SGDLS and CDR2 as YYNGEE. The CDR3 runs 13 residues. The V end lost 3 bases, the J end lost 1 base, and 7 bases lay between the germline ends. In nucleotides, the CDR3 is TGTGCCAGCAGCGCACAGCAGAACACTGAAGCTTTCTTT. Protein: CASSAQQNTEAFF. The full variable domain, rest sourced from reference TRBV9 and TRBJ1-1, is DSGVTQTPKHLITATGQRVTLRCSPRSGDLSVYWYQQSLDQGLQFLIQYYNGEERAKGNILERFSAQQFPDLHSELNLSSLELGDSALYFCASSAQQNTEAFFGQGTRLTVV.

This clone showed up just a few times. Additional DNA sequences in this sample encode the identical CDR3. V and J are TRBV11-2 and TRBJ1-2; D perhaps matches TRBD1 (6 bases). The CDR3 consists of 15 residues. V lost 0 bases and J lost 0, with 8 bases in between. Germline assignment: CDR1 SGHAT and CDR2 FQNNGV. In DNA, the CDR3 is TGTGCCAGCAGCTTAGATACAGGGTCTAACTATGGCTACACCTTC. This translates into CASSLDTGSNYGYTF.

The CDR3 DNA sequence: TGTGCCAGCAGCCCCCGGCCGGGGTCCTACGAGCAGTACTTC. Residues: CASSPRPGSYEQYF. The chain uses TRBV7-8 and TRBJ2-7, with TRBD2 as a possible D gene (5 bases). The germline V and J ends were trimmed by 5 bases and 1 base, with 12 bases remaining between them. The CDR3 sequence is 14 residues long. Germline loops: CDR1 SGHVS, CDR2 FQNEAQ. The complete variable domain, with remaining parts taken from reference TRBV7-8 and TRBJ2-7, reads GAGVSQSPRYKVAKRGQDVALRCDPISGHVSLFWYQQALGQGPEFLTYFQNEAQLDKSGLPSDRFFAERPEGSVSTLKIQRTQQEDSAVYLCASSPRPGSYEQYFGPGTRLTVT.

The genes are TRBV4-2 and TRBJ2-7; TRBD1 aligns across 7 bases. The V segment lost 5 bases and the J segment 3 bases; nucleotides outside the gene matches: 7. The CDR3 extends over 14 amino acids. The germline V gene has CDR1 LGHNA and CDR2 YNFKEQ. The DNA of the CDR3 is TGTGCCAGCAGCAATACAGGGGTTGTCTACGAGCAGTACTTC. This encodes CASSNTGVVYEQYF.